The rows below give T cell receptor beta chains drawn from one sample of a study of CD8 T cells in ankylosing spondylitis. Each CDR3 protein gets one entry after TCRdb re-called the 5' RACE reads with MiXCR. The sample lists fewer than 30,000 distinct CDR3 sequences; just over 2.5% were seen once. The material sequenced was blood, either unsorted or a sorted T cell fraction (not recorded which). Receptors were obtained from a female donor with ankylosing spondylitis or in good health (not recorded which). Each CDR3 is given with its conserved first and last residue. Each record gives: CDR3 DNA, CDR3 protein, J gene, D gene, clone size, V gene. A D gene is named only where the DNA matches it firmly. A clone size is listed for some rows: how often the clone was seen (once, few, many), or a class if it is expanded.

TGTGCCAGCAGCGTGGACCCCGGGACCGTTCCCAATGAGCAGTTCTTC	CASSVDPGTVPNEQFF	TRBJ2-1	NA	many	TRBV9
TGTGCCAGCAGCGTAGTCGGGAGCTCTGGGGCCAACGTCCTGACTTTC	CASSVVGSSGANVLTF	TRBJ2-6	NA	NA	TRBV9
TGTGCCAGCAGCGCGGATGAACTAGCGGGAGGTCGTACCGGGGAGCTGTTTTTT	CASSADELAGGRTGELFF	TRBJ2-2	TRBD2	many	TRBV9
TGTGCCAGCAGCGTAGCAGCCCACGAAGAGACCCAGTACTTC	CASSVAAHEETQYF	TRBJ2-5	NA	many	TRBV9
TGTGCCAGCAGCACCCAGGGGGCGGGGGGCTACACCTTC	CASSTQGAGGYTF	TRBJ1-2	TRBD1	medium-sized	TRBV9
TGTGCCAGCAGCGTAGATGCGGGGGACCCCTACGAGCAGTACTTC	CASSVDAGDPYEQYF	TRBJ2-7	TRBD2	many	TRBV9
TGTGCCAGCAGCCCCCGGGACGCCTCGACCGGGGAGCTGTTTTTT	CASSPRDASTGELFF	TRBJ2-2	NA	many	TRBV9
TGTGCCAGCAGCGTAGCCCCCTCCGCCGGGACAGGGGACGGCGAGCAGTACTTC	CASSVAPSAGTGDGEQYF	TRBJ2-7	TRBD1	few	TRBV9
TGTGCCAGCAGCGAGAGGGGGACAGGGGGCGCGTATGAGCAGTTCTTC	CASSERGTGGAYEQFF	TRBJ2-1	TRBD1	many	TRBV9
TGTGCCAGCAGCGTAGACCCCGGACAGGGGAACACTGAAGCTTTCTTT	CASSVDPGQGNTEAFF	TRBJ1-1	TRBD1	many	TRBV9